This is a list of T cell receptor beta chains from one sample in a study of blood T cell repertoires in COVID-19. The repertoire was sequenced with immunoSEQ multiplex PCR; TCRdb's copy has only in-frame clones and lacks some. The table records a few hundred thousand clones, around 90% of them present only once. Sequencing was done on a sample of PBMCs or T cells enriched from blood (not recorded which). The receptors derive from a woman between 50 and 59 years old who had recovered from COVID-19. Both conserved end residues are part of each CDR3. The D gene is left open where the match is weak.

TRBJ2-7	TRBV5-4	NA	CASSLESGGQDQYF
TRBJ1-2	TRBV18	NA	CASSPDQGRYTF
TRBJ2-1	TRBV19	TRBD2	CASSMGLAGMYNEQFF
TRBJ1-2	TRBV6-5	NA	CASSTGPAGYGYTF
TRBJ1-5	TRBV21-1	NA	CASSPGRVYSNQPQHF
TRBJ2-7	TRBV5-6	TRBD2	CASSVKTTSGSSYEQYF
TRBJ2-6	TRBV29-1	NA	CSVEGIEGSGANVLTF
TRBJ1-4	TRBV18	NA	CASSQSILAPNEKLFF
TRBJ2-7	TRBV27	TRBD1	CASSIIQGAPREQYF
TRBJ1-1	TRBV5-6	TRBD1	CASSGTGGTEAFF
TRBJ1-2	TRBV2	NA	CASSEAGAANYGYTF
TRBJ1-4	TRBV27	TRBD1	CASSSGTGFEKLFF
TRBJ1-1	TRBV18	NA	CASSGAWRDTEAFF
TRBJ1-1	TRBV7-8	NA	CASSSDSRNTEAFF
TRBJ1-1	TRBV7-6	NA	CASSPTVYTEAFF
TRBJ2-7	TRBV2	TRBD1	CASSEAVGTGNYEQYF
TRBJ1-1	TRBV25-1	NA	CASSDRAGAFF
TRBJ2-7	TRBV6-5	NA	CASSYSTVGGYEQYF
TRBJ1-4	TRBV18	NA	CASSPPPATNEKLFF
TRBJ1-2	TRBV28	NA	CASSLGGVTPLYGYTF
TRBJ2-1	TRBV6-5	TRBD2	CASKTIGTTYNEQFF
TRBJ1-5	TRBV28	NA	CASSATTGIQPQHF
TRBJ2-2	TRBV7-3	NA	CASARSNTGELFF
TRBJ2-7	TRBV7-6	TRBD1	CASSRDRVYEQYF
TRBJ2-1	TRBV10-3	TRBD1	CAISPGQGPGQFF
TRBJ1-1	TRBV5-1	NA	CASSLEGWGTEAFF
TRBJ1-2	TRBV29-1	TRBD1	CSAGQDGYTF
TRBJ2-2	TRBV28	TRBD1	CASSFSTGGNPGELFF
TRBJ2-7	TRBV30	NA	CAWSKRRQTYEQYF